The entry that follows covers one TCR beta chain sequence. Its specificity is not known. Treatment given: oral pan-JAK inhibitor, 5-10 mg twice daily. These data belong to a study of CD8+ T cells in alopecia areata. Turning to the study itself: After 6 to 18 months of tofacitinib, follow-up continued 6 months off drug.

Extraction and reverse transcription of RNA yielded cDNA as the sequencing template. Profiled with immunoSEQ multiplex PCR; TCRdb holds only in-frame clones, not every one. The repertoire includes 150,000 to 250,000 clones, 50% to 60% of them detected once, and 3% to 4% sits in the top ten. V was clipped by 8 bases and J by 6 bases, with 13 bases between them. Germline V lookup: CDR1 MNHGY, CDR2 SAAAGT. The length of the CDR3 is 12 residues. General observations from the study: Scalp and blood retained many expanded lesional clones during tofacitinib.

The sample consisted of CD4+ T cells sorted from blood, taken at week 4, from a patient treated with tofacitinib. This TCR derives from a human donor with alopecia areata. The chain joins TRBV6-8 to TRBJ1-1; D not resolved. The CDR3 spells CASGPGPPEAFF. CDR3 DNA sequence: TGTGCCAGCGGCCCAGGCCCCCCTGAAGCTTTCTTT.